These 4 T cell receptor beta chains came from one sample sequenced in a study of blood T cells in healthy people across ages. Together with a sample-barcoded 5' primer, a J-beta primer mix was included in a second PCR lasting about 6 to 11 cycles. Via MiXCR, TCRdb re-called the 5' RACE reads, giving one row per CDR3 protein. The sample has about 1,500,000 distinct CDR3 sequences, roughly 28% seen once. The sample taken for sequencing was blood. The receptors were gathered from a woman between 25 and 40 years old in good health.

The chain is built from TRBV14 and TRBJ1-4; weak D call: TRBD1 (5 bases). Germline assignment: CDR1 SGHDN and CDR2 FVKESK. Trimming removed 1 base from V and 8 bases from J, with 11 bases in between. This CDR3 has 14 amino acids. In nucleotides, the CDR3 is TGTGCCAGCAGCCAAGCAGGGCTGTCGGAAAAACTGTTTTTT. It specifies CASSQAGLSEKLFF.

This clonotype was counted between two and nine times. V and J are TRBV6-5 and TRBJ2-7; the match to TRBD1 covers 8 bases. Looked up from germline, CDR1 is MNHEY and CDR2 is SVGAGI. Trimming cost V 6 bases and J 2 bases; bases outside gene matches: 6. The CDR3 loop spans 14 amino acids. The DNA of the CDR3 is TGTGCCAGCAGGATCGGACAGGGTACCTACGAGCAGTACTTC. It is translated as CASRIGQGTYEQYF.

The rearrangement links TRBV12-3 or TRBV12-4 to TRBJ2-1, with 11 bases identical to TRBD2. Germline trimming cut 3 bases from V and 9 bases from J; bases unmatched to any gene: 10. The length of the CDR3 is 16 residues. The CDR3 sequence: CASSLLLAGALGEQFF. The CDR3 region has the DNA TGTGCCAGCAGTTTGCTACTAGCGGGAGCACTTGGTGAGCAGTTCTTC.

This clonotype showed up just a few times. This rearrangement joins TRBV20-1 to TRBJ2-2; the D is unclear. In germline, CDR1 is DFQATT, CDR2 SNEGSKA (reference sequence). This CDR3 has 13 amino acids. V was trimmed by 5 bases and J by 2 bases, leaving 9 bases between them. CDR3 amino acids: CSAGESNTGELFF. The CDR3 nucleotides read TGCAGTGCTGGGGAATCTAACACCGGGGAGCTGTTTTTT.